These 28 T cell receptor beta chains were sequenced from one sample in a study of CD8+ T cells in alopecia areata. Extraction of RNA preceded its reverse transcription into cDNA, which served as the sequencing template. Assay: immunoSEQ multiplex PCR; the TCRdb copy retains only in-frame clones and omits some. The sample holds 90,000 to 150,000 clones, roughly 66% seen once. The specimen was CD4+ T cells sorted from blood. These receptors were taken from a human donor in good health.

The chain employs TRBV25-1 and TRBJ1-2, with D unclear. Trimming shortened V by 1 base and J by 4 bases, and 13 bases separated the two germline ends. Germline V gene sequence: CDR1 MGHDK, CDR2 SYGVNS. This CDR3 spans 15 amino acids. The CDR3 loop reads CASSEWEGHRYGYTF. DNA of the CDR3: TGTGCCAGCAGTGAATGGGAAGGGCACCGCTATGGCTACACCTTC.

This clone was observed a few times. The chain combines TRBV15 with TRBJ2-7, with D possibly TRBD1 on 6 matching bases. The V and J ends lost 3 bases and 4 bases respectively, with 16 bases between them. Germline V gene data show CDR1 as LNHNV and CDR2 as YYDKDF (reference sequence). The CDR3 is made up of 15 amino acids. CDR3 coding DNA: TGTGCCACCAGCAGCGTTGACAGGCCCCCATACGAGCAGTACTTC. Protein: CATSSVDRPPYEQYF. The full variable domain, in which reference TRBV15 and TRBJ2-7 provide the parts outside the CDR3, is DAMVIQNPRYQVTQFGKPVTLSCSQTLNHNVMYWYQQKSSQAPKLLFHYYDKDFNNEADTPDNFQSRRPNTSFCFLDIRSPGLGDTAMYLCATSSVDRPPYEQYFGPGTRLTVT.

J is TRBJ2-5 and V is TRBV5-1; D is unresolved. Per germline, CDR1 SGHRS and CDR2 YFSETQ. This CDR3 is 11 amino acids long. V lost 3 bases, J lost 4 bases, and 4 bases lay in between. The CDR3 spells CASSSGETQYF. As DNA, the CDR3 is TGCGCCAGCAGCTCCGGAGAGACCCAGTACTTC.

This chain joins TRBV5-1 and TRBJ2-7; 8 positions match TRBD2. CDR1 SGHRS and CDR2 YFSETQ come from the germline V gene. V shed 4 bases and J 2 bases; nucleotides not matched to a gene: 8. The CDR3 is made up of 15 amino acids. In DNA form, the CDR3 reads TGCGCCAGCAGCCGAGCGGGAGCACAAACCTACGAGCAGTACTTC. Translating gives CASSRAGAQTYEQYF.

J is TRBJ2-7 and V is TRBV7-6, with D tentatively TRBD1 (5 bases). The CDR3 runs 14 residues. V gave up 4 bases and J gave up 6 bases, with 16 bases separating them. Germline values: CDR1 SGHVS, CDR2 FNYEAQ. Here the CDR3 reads CASSSPNLRGEQYF. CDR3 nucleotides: TGTGCCAGCAGCTCCCCTAATTTAAGGGGCGAGCAGTACTTC.

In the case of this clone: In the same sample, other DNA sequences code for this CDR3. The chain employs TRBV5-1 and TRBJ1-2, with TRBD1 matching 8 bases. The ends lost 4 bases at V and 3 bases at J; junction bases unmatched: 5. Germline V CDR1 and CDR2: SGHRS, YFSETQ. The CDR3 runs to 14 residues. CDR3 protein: CASSVGQGDYGYTF. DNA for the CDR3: TGCGCCAGCAGCGTAGGACAGGGCGACTATGGCTACACCTTC.

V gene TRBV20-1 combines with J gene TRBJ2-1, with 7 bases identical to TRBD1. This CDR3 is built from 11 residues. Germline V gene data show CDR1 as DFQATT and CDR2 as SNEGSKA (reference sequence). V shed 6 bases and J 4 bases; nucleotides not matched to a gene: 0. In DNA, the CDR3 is TGCAGTGCGACAGGGTACAATGAGCAGTTCTTC. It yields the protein CSATGYNEQFF.

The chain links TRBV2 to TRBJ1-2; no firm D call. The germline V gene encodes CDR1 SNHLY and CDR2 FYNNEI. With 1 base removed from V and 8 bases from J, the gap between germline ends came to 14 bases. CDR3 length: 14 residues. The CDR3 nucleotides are TGTGCCAGCAGTGAAGAGGTACAGAGAGTAGGCTACACCTTC. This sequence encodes CASSEEVQRVGYTF.

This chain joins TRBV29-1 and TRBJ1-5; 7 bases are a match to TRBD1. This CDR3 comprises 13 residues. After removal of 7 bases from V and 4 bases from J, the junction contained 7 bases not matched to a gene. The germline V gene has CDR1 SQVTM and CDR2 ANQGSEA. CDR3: CSARGTENQPQHF. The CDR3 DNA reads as TGCAGCGCTAGGGGGACAGAAAATCAGCCCCAGCATTTT.

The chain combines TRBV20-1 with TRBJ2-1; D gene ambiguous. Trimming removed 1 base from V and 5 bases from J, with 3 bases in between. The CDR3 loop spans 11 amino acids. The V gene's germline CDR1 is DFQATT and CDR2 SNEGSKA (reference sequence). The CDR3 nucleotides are TGCAGTGCTAGAGGGGACAATGAGCAGTTCTTC. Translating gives CSARGDNEQFF.

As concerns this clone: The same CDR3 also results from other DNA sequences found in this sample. The CDR3 region is CSVAGTGNGYTF. CDR3 nucleotides: TGCAGCGTCGCCGGGACAGGGAACGGCTACACCTTC. This chain joins TRBV29-1 and TRBJ1-2; 9 bases are a match to TRBD1. V shed 6 bases and J 8 bases; nucleotides not matched to a gene: 7. The V gene's germline CDR1 is SQVTM and CDR2 ANQGSEA. The CDR3 sequence is 12 residues long.

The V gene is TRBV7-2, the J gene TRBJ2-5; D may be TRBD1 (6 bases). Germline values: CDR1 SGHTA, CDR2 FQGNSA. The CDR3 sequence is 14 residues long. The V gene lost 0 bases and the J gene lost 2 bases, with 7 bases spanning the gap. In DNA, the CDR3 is TGTGCCAGCAGCTTAGCAGGACAGCAAGAGACCCAGTACTTC. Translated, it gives CASSLAGQQETQYF.

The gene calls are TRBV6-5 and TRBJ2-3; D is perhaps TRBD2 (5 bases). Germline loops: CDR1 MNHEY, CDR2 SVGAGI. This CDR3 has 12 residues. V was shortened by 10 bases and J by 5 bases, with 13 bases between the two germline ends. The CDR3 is CATGVHQDTQYF. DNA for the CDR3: TGTGCCACCGGGGTTCATCAAGATACGCAGTATTTT.

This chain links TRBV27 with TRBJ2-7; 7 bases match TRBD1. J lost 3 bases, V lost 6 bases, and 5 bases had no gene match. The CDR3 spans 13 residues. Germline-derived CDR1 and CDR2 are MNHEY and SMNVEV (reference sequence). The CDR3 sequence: CASSVNRGYEQYF. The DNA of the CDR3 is TGTGCCAGCAGCGTAAACAGGGGCTACGAGCAGTACTTC.

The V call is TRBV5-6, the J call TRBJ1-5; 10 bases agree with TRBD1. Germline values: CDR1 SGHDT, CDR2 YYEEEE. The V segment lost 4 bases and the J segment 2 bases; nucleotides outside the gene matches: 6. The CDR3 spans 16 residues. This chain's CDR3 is CASSQTGTGGNQPQHF. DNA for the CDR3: TGTGCCAGCAGCCAGACCGGGACAGGGGGCAATCAGCCCCAGCATTTT.

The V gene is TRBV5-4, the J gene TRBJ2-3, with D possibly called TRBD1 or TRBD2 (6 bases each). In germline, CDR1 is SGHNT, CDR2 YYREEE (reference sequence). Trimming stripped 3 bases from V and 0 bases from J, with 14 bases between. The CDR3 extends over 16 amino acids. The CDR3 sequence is CASSSSGARSTDTQYF. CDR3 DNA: TGTGCCAGCAGCTCTTCGGGGGCTAGGAGCACAGATACGCAGTATTTT.

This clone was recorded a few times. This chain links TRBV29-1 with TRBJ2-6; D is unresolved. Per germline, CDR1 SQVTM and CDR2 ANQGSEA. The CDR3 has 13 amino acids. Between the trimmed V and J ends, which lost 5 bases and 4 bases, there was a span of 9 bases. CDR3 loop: CSVRTQGANVLTF. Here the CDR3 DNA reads TGCAGCGTTAGGACCCAGGGGGCCAACGTCCTGACTTTC.

The CDR3, as DNA: TGCGCCAGCAGCCAGCCCGGTGGAGGGGCCTACGAGCAGTACTTC. Protein: CASSQPGGGAYEQYF. The chain combines TRBV4-1 with TRBJ2-7, with TRBD2 as a possible D gene (6 bases). Germline V CDR1 and CDR2: MGHRA, YSYEKL. V was shortened by 3 bases and J by 2 bases, with 14 bases between the two germline ends. This CDR3 comprises 15 residues.

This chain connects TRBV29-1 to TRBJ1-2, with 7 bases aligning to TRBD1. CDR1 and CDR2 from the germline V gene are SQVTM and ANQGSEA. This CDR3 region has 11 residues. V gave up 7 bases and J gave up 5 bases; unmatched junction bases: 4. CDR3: CSGGQTYGYTF. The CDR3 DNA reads TGCAGCGGGGGACAGACTTATGGCTACACCTTC.

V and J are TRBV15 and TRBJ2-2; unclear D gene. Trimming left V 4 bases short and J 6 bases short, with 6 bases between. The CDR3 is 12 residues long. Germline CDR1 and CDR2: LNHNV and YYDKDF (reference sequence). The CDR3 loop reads CATSTLSGELFF. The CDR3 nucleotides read TGTGCCACCAGCACTCTTTCCGGGGAGCTGTTTTTT.

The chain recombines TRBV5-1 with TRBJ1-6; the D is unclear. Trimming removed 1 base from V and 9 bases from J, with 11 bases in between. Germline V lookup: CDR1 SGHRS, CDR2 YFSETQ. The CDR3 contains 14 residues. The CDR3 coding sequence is TGCGCCAGCAGCTTGAAGGGTGAGATTTCACCCCTCCACTTT. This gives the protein CASSLKGEISPLHF.

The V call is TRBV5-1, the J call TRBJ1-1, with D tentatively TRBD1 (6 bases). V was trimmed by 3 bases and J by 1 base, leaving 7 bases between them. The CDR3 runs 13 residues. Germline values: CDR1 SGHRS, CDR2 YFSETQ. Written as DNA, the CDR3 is TGCGCCAGCAGCTGGGGACAGAACACTGAAGCTTTCTTT. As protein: CASSWGQNTEAFF.

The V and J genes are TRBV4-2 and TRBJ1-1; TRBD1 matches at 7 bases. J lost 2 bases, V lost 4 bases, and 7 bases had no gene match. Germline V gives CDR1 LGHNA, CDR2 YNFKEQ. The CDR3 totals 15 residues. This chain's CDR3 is CASSRSTGINTEAFF. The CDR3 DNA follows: TGTGCCAGCAGCCGTTCGACAGGGATTAACACTGAAGCTTTCTTT.

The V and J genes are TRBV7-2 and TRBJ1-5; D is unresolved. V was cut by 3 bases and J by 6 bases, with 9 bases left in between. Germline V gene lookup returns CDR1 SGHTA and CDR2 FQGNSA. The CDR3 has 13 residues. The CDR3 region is CASSLGWRQPQHF. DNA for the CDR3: TGTGCCAGCAGCTTGGGGTGGCGTCAGCCCCAGCATTTT.

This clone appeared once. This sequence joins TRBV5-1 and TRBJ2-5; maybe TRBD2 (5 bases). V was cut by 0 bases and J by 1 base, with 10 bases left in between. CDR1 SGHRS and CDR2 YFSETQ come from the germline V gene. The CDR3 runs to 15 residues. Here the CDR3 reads CASSLEDWAQETQYF. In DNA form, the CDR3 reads TGCGCCAGCAGCTTGGAGGACTGGGCCCAAGAGACCCAGTACTTC.

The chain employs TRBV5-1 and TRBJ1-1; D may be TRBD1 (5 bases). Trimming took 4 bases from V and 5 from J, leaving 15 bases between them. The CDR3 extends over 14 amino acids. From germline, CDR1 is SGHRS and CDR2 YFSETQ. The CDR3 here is CASSGGPLDTEAFF. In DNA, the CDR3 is TGCGCCAGCAGCGGGGGTCCCCTGGATACTGAAGCTTTCTTT.

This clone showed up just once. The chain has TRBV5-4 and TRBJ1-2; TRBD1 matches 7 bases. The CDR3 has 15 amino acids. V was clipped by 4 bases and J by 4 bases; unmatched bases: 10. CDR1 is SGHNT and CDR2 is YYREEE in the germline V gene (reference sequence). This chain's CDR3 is CASSQGQRSFYGYTF. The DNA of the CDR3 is TGTGCCAGCAGCCAGGGACAGCGGAGTTTCTATGGCTACACCTTC.

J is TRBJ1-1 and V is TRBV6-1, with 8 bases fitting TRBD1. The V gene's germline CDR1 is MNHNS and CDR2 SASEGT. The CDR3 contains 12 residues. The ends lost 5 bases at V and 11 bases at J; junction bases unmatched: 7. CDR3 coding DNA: TGTGCCAGCAGTACTCCGGGACAGGTGGCTTTCTTT. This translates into CASSTPGQVAFF.